This T cell receptor (beta chain) was retrieved from a study of shared clonotypes between healthy human individuals. Sequencing used immunoSEQ multiplex PCR; TCRdb keeps in-frame clones, though not all of them. The data contain 2.3 million or so clones, just over 90% of them seen just once; the ten biggest clones take up about 0.39%. The TCR originated in a man aged 18 to 29 in good health. Some clones in this sample may be carry-over from other donors' samples. Sequencing used naive CD4+ T cells from PBMCs. Subset: CD45RA+ positively selected.

The CDR3: CATSRDADSGNTIYF. In DNA form, the CDR3 reads TGTGCCACCAGCAGAGATGCGGACTCTGGAAACACCATATATTTT. The V gene is TRBV15, the J gene TRBJ1-3, with D hard to call. Germline assignment: CDR1 LNHNV and CDR2 YYDKDF (reference sequence). The CDR3 runs 15 residues. V lost 0 bases to trimming and J lost 0 bases, with 6 bases between them.